Listed below are T cell receptor beta chains from one sample, sequenced in a study of T cell responses to AZD1222 COVID-19 vaccine. Only in-frame clones appear in the TCRdb table, and some are missing; sequencing was by immunoSEQ multiplex PCR. Among tens of thousands of clones listed, approximately 88% were seen once. Sequences were derived from peripheral blood, sampled on day 0 of AZD1222 vaccination. The receptors shown here come from an adult in good health. CDR3s include the opening cysteine and the closing phenylalanine or tryptophan. The order of the fields is clone size, V gene, J gene, D gene, CDR3 DNA, CDR3 protein. D genes are given only for firm matches. A row's size may be missing; if present it is once, few, many or a size class.

>NA|TRBV4-2|TRBJ2-7|TRBD2
TGTGCCAGCAGCCAAGGCCGGGAGGGCCATGACGAGCAGTACTTC
CASSQGREGHDEQYF
>NA|TRBV3-1/TRBV3-2|TRBJ2-1|NA
TGTGCCAGCAGCCAAGAGCCCTGGGGCTCCTACAATGAGCAGTTCTTC
CASSQEPWGSYNEQFF
>NA|TRBV5-1|TRBJ2-2|NA
TGCGCCAGCAGCTTTGGTCGTATAGTCGGCACCGGGGAGCTGTTTTTT
CASSFGRIVGTGELFF
>NA|TRBV5-4|TRBJ2-7|TRBD2
TGTGCCAGCAGTCCGGGAGGGGACGAGCAGTACTTC
CASSPGGDEQYF
>NA|TRBV24-1|TRBJ2-1|NA
TGTGCCACCAGTGGGACGGGGGCCTCCTACAATGAGCAGTTCTTC
CATSGTGASYNEQFF
>NA|TRBV7-9|TRBJ2-1|NA
TGTGCCAGCAGCCGATTCCGAATGCGGGATAAGAATGAGCAGTTCTTC
CASSRFRMRDKNEQFF
>NA|TRBV7-9|TRBJ2-3|NA
TGTGCCAGCAGCTTAGGGGACAAGGTTGGGGATACGCAGTATTTT
CASSLGDKVGDTQYF
>NA|TRBV5-4|TRBJ1-3|NA
TGTGCCAGCAGCTTGGGACTCCCAGGGAAAACCTCTGGAAACACCATATATTTT
CASSLGLPGKTSGNTIYF
>few|TRBV29-1|TRBJ1-2|NA
TGCAGCGTTGATTCCCAGGGCAACTATGGCTACACCTTC
CSVDSQGNYGYTF
>NA|TRBV5-1|TRBJ2-2|NA
TGCGCCAGCAGCTTGGCCAGGGATATCGGCGGGGAGCTGTTTTTT
CASSLARDIGGELFF
>NA|TRBV5-1|TRBJ2-5|NA
TGCGCCAGCAGCTTAGGACCAAGTGAGGAGACCCAGTACTTC
CASSLGPSEETQYF
>NA|TRBV3-1/TRBV3-2|TRBJ2-3|TRBD1
TGTGCCAGCAGCCCACCGGGACAGGAACAAGATACGCAGTATTTT
CASSPPGQEQDTQYF
>NA|TRBV2|TRBJ1-4|NA
TGTGCCAGCAGTACCGGGACACCCTATTATAATGAAAAACTGTTTTTT
CASSTGTPYYNEKLFF
>NA|TRBV18|TRBJ1-1|NA
TGTGCCAGCTCACAATCTCGCGGACCCGGGGGCACTGAAGCTTTCTTT
CASSQSRGPGGTEAFF
>NA|TRBV4-3|TRBJ2-1|NA
TGCGCCAGCAGCCAAGGAGGGTATGAGCAGTTCTTC
CASSQGGYEQFF
>few|TRBV7-8|TRBJ1-2|NA
TGTGCCAGCATTAAAAACGGGGTTGACAGCCTACCATATGGCTACACCTTC
CASIKNGVDSLPYGYTF
>NA|TRBV12-3/TRBV12-4|TRBJ1-2|NA
TGTGCCAGCATGAGGGGATTCTATGGCTACACCTTC
CASMRGFYGYTF
>NA|TRBV11-2|TRBJ1-1|NA
TGTGCCAGCAGCGGTCTACAGGGTCTGTCTGAAGCTTTCTTT
CASSGLQGLSEAFF
>NA|TRBV7-7|TRBJ2-7|NA
TGTGCTAGCAGCTTATTCCAGGGTAGCTCCTACGAGCAGTACTTC
CASSLFQGSSYEQYF
>NA|TRBV5-1|TRBJ1-1|NA
TGCGCCAGCAGCTTGGAGACAGAAATGAACACTGAAGCTTTCTTT
CASSLETEMNTEAFF
>few|TRBV7-6|TRBJ2-2|NA
TGTGCCAGCAGTAGAAGGGGACCCGGGGAGCTGTTTTTT
CASSRRGPGELFF
>NA|TRBV18|TRBJ2-1|TRBD2
TGTGCCAGCTCCCGGGGGACTAGCGAATACAATGAGCAGTTCTTC
CASSRGTSEYNEQFF
>NA|TRBV9|TRBJ2-2|NA
TGTGCCAGCAGCGTAGTGGATAGTGACACCGGGGAGCTGTTTTTT
CASSVVDSDTGELFF
>NA|TRBV7-6|TRBJ2-7|NA
TGTGCCAGCAGCCTCACCCCCGGGGGTAGTTACGAGCAGTACTTC
CASSLTPGGSYEQYF